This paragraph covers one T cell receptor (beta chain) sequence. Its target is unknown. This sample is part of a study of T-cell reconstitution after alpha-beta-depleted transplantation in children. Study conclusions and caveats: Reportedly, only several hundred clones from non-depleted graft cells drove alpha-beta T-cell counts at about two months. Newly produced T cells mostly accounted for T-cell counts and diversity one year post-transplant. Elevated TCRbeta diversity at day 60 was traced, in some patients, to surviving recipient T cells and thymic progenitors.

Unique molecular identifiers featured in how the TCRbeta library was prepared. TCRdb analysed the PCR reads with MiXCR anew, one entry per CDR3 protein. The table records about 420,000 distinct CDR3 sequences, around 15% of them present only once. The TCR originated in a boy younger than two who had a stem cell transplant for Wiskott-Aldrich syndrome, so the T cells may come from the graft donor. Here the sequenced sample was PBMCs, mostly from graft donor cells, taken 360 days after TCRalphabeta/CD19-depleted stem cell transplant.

DNA of the CDR3: TGTGCCACTCTCAACCGACTAGGCACACAAGAGACCCAGTACTTC. This gives the protein CATLNRLGTQETQYF. J is TRBJ2-5 and V is TRBV6-1; a possible D gene is TRBD2 (6 bases). There are 15 residues in the CDR3. Trimming stripped 10 bases from V and 2 bases from J, with 20 bases between. Germline assignment: CDR1 MNHNS and CDR2 SASEGT.